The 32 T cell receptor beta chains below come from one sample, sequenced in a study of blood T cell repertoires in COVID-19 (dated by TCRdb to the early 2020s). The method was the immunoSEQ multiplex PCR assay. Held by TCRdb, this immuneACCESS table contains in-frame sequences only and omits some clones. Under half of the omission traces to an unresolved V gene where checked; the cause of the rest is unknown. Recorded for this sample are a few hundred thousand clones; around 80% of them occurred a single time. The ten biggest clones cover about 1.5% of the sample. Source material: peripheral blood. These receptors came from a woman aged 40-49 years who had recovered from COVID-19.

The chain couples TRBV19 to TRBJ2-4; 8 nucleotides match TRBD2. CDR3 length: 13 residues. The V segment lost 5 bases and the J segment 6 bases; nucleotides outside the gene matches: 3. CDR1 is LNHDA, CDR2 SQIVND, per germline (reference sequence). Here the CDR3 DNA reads TGTGCCAGTAGTCCCGGGGGGGTAAACATTCAGTACTTC. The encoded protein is CASSPGGVNIQYF.

In DNA form, the CDR3 reads TGTGCCAGCAGCCTACCCAGCGGCACAGATACGCAGTATTTT. It encodes CASSLPSGTDTQYF. V gene TRBV5-8 combines with J gene TRBJ2-3, with no clear D. Germline CDR1 is SGHTS and CDR2 is YDEGEE. Trimming removed 4 bases at V and 1 base at J, with 10 bases between. The CDR3 loop spans 14 amino acids. Drawing the rest from reference TRBV5-8 and TRBJ2-3, the complete variable domain is EAGVTQSPTHLIKTRGQQATLRCSPISGHTSVYWYQQALGLGLQFLLWYDEGEERNRGNFPPRFSGRQFPNYSSELNVNALELEDSALYLCASSLPSGTDTQYFGPGTRLTVL.

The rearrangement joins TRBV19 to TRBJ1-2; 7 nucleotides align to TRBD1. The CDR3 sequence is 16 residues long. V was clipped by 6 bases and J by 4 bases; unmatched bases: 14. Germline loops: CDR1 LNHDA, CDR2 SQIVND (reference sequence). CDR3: CASSNRALQGPYGYTF. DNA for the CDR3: TGTGCCAGTAGCAACCGCGCCCTACAGGGGCCCTATGGCTACACCTTC.

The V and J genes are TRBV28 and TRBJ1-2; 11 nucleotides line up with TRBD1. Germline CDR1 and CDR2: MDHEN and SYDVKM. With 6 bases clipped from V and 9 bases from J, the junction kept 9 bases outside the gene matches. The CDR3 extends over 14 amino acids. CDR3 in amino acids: CASSSGQGAGRYTF. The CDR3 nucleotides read TGTGCCAGCAGCTCCGGACAGGGGGCTGGACGCTACACCTTC.

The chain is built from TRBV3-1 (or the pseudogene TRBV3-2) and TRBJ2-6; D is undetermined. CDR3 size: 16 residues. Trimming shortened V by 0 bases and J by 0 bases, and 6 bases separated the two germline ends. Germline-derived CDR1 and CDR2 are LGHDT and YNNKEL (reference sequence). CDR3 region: CASSQDHGSGANVLTF. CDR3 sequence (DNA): TGTGCCAGCAGCCAAGATCACGGCTCTGGGGCCAACGTCCTGACTTTC.

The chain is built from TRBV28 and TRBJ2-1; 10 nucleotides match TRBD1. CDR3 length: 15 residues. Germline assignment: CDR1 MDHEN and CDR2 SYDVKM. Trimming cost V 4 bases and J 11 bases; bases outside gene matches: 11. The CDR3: CASSSTRQGAFKQFF. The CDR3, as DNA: TGTGCCAGCAGTTCCACCCGACAGGGGGCTTTTAAGCAGTTCTTC. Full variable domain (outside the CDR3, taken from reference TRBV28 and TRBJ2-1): DVKVTQSSRYLVKRTGEKVFLECVQDMDHENMFWYRQDPGLGLRLIYFSYDVKMKEKGDIPEGYSVSREKKERFSLILESASTNQTSMYLCASSSTRQGAFKQFFGPGTRLTVL.

CDR3 sequence: CASSLFGQGLLGEKLFF. The CDR3, as DNA: TGTGCCAGCAGTTTATTTGGACAGGGCCTGTTGGGTGAAAAACTGTTTTTT. The chain combines TRBV27 with TRBJ1-4; TRBD1 matches at 8 bases. There are 17 residues in the CDR3. CDR1 is MNHEY, CDR2 SMNVEV, per germline (reference sequence). Trimming removed 1 base from V and 7 bases from J; junction bases left unmatched: 11.

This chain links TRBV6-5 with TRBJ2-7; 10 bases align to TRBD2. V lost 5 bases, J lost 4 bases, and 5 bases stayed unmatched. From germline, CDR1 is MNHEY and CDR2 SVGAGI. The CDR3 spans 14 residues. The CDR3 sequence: CASSQTSGAYEQYF. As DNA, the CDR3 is TGTGCCAGCAGTCAAACTAGCGGGGCGTACGAGCAGTACTTC.

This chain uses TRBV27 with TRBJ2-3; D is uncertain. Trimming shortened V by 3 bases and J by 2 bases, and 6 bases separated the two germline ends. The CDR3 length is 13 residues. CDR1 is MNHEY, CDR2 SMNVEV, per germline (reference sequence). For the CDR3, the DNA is TGTGCCAGCAGTTTGGCCTTCACAGATACGCAGTATTTT. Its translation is CASSLAFTDTQYF.

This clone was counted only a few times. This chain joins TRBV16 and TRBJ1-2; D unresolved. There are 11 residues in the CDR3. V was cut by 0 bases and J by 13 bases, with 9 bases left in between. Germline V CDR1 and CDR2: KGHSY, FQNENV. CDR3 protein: CASSQSQASTF. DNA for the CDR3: TGTGCCAGCAGCCAATCCCAGGCCTCCACCTTC. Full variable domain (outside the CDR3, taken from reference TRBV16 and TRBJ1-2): GEEVAQTPKHLVRGEGQKAKLYCAPIKGHSYVFWYQQVLKNEFKFLISFQNENVFDETGMPKERFSAKCLPNSPCSLEIQATKLEDSAVYFCASSQSQASTFGSGTRLTVV.

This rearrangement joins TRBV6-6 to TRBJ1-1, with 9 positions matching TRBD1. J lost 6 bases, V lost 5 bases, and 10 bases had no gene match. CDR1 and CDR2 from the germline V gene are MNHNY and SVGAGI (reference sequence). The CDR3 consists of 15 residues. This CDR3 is CASSAIGTGIPEAFF. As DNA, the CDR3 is TGTGCCAGCAGTGCGATTGGGACAGGGATTCCTGAAGCTTTCTTT.

The DNA of the CDR3 is TGTGCCAGCAGCGTAGTCCCGGCGGGTGAGCAGTTCTTC. Protein sequence: CASSVVPAGEQFF. The chain uses TRBV9 and TRBJ2-1, with D perhaps TRBD2 (5 bases). Trimming cost V 0 bases and J 9 bases, with 10 bases left between them. This CDR3 spans 13 amino acids. Per germline, CDR1 SGDLS and CDR2 YYNGEE.

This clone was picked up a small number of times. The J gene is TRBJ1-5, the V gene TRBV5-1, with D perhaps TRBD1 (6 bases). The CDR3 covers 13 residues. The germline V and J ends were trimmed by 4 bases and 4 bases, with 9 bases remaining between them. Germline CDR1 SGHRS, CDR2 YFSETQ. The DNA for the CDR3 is TGCGCCAGCAGCCCCGGACAGAATCAGCCCCAGCATTTT. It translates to CASSPGQNQPQHF. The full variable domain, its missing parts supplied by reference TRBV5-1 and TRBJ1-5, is KAGVTQTPRYLIKTRGQQVTLSCSPISGHRSVSWYQQTPGQGLQFLFEYFSETQRNKGNFPGRFSGRQFSNSRSEMNVSTLELGDSALYLCASSPGQNQPQHFGDGTRLSIL.

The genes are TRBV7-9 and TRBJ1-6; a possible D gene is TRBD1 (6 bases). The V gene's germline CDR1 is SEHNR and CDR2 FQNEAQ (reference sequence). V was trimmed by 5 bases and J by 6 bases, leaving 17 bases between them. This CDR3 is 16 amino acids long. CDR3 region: CASSPVTGSPNSPLHF. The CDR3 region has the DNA TGTGCCAGCAGCCCAGTGACAGGCAGCCCTAATTCACCCCTCCACTTT. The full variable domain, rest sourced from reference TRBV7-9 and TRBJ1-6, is DTGVSQNPRHKITKRGQNVTFRCDPISEHNRLYWYRQTLGQGPEFLTYFQNEAQLEKSRLLSDRFSAERPKGSFSTLEIQRTEQGDSAMYLCASSPVTGSPNSPLHFGNGTRLTVT.

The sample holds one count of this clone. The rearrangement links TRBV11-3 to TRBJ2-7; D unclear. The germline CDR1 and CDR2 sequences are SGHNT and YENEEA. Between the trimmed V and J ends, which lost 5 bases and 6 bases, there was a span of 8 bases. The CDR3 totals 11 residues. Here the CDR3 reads CASSLYSEQYF. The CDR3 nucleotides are TGTGCCAGCAGCCTCTATAGCGAGCAGTACTTC.

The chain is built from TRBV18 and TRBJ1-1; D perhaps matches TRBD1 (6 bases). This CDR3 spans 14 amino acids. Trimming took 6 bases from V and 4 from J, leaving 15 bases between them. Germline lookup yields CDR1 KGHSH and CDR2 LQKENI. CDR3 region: CASSPRGRGTEAFF. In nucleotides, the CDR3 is TGTGCCAGCTCCCCAAGGGGGAGAGGCACTGAAGCTTTCTTT.

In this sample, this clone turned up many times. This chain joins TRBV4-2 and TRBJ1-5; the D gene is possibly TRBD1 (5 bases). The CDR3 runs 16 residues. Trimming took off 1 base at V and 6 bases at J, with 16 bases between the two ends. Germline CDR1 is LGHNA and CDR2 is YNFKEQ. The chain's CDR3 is CASSQAVGGESQPQHF. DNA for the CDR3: TGTGCCAGCAGCCAAGCGGTAGGAGGGGAGAGTCAGCCCCAGCATTTT.

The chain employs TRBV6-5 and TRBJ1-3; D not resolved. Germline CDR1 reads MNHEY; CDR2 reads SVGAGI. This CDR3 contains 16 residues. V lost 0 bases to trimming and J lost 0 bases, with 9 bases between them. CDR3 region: CASSYSYMPSGNTIYF. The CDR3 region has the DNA TGTGCCAGCAGTTACTCGTACATGCCCTCTGGAAACACCATATATTTT.

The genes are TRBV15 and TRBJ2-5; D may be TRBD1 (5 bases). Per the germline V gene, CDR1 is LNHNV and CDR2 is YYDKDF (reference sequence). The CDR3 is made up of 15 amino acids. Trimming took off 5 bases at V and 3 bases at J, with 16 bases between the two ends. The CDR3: CATSFPGNPKETQYF. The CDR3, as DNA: TGTGCCACCAGCTTTCCAGGGAACCCCAAAGAGACCCAGTACTTC.

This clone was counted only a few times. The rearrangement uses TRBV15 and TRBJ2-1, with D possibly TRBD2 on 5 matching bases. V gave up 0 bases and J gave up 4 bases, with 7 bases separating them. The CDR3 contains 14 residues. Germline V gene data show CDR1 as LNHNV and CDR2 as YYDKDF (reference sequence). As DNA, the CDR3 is TGTGCCACCAGCAGAGAACGGGGTTACAATGAGCAGTTCTTC. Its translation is CATSRERGYNEQFF.

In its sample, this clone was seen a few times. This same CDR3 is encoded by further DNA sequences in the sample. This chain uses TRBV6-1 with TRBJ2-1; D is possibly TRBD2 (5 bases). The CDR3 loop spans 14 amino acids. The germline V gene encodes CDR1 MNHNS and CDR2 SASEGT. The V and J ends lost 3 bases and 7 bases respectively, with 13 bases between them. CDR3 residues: CASSEGAGLNEQFF. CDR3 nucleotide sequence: TGTGCCAGCAGTGAGGGAGCAGGTTTGAATGAGCAGTTCTTC.

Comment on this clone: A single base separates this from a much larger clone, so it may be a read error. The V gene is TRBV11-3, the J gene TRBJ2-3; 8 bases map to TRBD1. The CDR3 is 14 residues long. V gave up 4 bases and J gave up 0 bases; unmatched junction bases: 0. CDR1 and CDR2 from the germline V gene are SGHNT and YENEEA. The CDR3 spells CASSWTGSTDTQYF. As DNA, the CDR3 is TGTGCCAGCAGCTGGACAGGGAGCACAGATACGCAGTATTTT.

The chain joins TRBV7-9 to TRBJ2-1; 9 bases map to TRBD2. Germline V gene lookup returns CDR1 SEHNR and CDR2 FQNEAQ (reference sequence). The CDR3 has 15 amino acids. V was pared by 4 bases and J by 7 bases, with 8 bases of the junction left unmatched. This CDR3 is CASSSPGTSRNEQFF. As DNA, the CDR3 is TGTGCCAGCAGCTCCCCCGGGACTAGCCGAAATGAGCAGTTCTTC. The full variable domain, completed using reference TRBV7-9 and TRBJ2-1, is DTGVSQNPRHKITKRGQNVTFRCDPISEHNRLYWYRQTLGQGPEFLTYFQNEAQLEKSRLLSDRFSAERPKGSFSTLEIQRTEQGDSAMYLCASSSPGTSRNEQFFGPGTRLTVL.

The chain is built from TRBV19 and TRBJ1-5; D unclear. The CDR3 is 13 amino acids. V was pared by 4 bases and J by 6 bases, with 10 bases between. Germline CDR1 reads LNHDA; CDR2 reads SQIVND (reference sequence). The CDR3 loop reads CASSRQWSQPQHF. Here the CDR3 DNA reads TGTGCCAGTAGTAGGCAGTGGAGTCAGCCCCAGCATTTT.

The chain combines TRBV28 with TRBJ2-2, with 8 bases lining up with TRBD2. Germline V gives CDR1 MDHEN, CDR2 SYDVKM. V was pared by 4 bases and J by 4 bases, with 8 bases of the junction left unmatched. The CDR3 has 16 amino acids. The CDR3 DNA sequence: TGTGCCAGCAGTTCCGACCTAGCGGGCATCACCGGGGAGCTGTTTTTT. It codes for CASSSDLAGITGELFF.

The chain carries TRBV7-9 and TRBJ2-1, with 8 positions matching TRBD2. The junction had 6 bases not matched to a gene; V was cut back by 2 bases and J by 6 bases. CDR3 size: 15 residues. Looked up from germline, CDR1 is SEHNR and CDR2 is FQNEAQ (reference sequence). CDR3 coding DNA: TGTGCCAGCAGCTTATTGGGACTAGGCCCCAATGAGCAGTTCTTC. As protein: CASSLLGLGPNEQFF.

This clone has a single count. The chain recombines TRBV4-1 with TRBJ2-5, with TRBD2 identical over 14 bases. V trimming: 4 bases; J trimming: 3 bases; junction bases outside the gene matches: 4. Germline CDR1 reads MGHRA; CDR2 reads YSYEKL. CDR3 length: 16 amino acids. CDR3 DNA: TGCGCCAGCAGCCGGGGACTAGCGGGGGATAAAGAGACCCAGTACTTC. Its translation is CASSRGLAGDKETQYF.

The CDR3 protein is CASSSGTDPTGELFF. CDR3 sequence (DNA): TGTGCCAGCAGCTCCGGGACAGACCCCACCGGGGAGCTGTTTTTT. The chain uses TRBV11-3 and TRBJ2-2, with 7 positions matching TRBD1. CDR1 is SGHNT, CDR2 YENEEA, per germline. Unmatched junction bases numbered 6, after V lost 4 bases and J lost 4 bases. This CDR3 is built from 15 residues.

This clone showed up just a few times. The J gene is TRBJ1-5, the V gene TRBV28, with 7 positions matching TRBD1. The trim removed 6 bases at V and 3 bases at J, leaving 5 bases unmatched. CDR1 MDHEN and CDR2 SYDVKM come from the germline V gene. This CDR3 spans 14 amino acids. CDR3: CASSPGTANQPQHF. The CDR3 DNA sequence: TGTGCCAGCAGCCCCGGGACAGCCAATCAGCCCCAGCATTTT.

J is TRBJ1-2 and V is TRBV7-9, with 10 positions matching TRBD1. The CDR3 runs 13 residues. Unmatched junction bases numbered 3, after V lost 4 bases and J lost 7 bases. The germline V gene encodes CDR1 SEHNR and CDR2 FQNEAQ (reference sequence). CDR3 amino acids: CASSSGQGGGYTF. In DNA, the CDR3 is TGTGCCAGCAGCTCTGGACAGGGGGGTGGCTACACCTTC. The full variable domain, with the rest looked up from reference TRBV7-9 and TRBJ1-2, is DTGVSQNPRHKITKRGQNVTFRCDPISEHNRLYWYRQTLGQGPEFLTYFQNEAQLEKSRLLSDRFSAERPKGSFSTLEIQRTEQGDSAMYLCASSSGQGGGYTFGSGTRLTVV.

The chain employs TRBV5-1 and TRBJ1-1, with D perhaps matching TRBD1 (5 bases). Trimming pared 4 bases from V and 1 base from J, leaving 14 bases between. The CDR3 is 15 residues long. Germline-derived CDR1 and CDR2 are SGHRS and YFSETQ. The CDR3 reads CASSLPGGANTEAFF. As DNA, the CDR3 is TGCGCCAGCAGCCTACCGGGAGGGGCGAACACTGAAGCTTTCTTT.

The CDR3 bases are TGCGCCAGCAGCTTACCGGGAGGGAATTCCGATACGCAGTATTTT. Translation: CASSLPGGNSDTQYF. The chain uses TRBV5-1 and TRBJ2-3; 8 bases agree with TRBD2. The ends lost 2 bases at V and 6 bases at J; junction bases unmatched: 8. The CDR3 has 15 amino acids. The germline gives CDR1 SGHRS, CDR2 YFSETQ.